This TCR beta chain was sequenced for a study of blood T cell repertoires in COVID-19. Looking at the study overall: The samples span acute and convalescent COVID-19 from the United States, Italy and Spain. T cells, B-cell-depleted T cells, or PBMCs provided the cDNA or gDNA that served as material.

Sequencing used immunoSEQ multiplex PCR; TCRdb keeps in-frame clones, though not all of them. The profile shows about 50,000 clones, more than 75% of them singletons. The CDR3 runs to 15 residues. V gave up 1 base and J gave up 5 bases, with 12 bases separating them. Germline V gene data show CDR1 as SGHTA and CDR2 as FQGNSA. The source material was peripheral blood. The receptor's source is a human donor in a cohort sampled during active COVID-19. The chain has TRBV7-2 and TRBJ2-1; a possible D gene is TRBD2 (6 bases). Here the CDR3 reads CASSLVSGGNNEQFF. In nucleotides, the CDR3 is TGTGCCAGCAGCTTAGTTAGCGGAGGAAACAATGAGCAGTTCTTC. The entire variable domain, with the rest obtained from reference TRBV7-2 and TRBJ2-1, is as follows: GAGVSQSPSNKVTEKGKDVELRCDPISGHTALYWYRQSLGQGLEFLIYFQGNSAPDKSGLPSDRFSAERTGGSVSTLTIQRTQQEDSAVYLCASSLVSGGNNEQFFGPGTRLTVL.